This paragraph reports one T cell receptor beta chain. The target antigen is unknown. All of the donors resided in Nashville, Tennessee, and each was a Caucasian adult. The CDR3 has 15 amino acids. Looked up from germline, CDR1 is MGHDK and CDR2 is SYGVNS. J was trimmed by 7 bases and V by 3 bases; bases with no gene match: 7. This record comes from a study of shared clonotypes between healthy human individuals. Study summary: Per donor, three plates held CD4 naive cells, three held CD4 memory, two held CD8 naive and one held CD8 memory. The study's findings and limits: Several donors held 4.5% to 5% of naive CD4 clonotypes in common.

Assay execution took place at the deep level. Sequenced by immunoSEQ multiplex PCR; TCRdb stores in-frame clones only, minus some. In the table there are about 1 million clones, under 80% of which are singletons. This sequence originates from a man aged 18 to 29 in good health. The chain carries TRBV25-1 and TRBJ2-2; the match to TRBD1 covers 8 bases. The sequenced material came from memory CD4+ T cells sorted from blood. Subset meaning: CD45RA-negative fraction. The CDR3 loop is CASSEYRGNIGELFF. CDR3 bases: TGTGCCAGCAGTGAGTACAGGGGGAATATCGGGGAGCTGTTTTTT. The complete variable domain, with remaining parts taken from reference TRBV25-1 and TRBJ2-2, reads EADIYQTPRYLVIGTGKKITLECSQTMGHDKMYWYQQDPGMELHLIHYSYGVNSTEKGDLSSESTVSRIRTEHFPLTLESARPSHTSQYLCASSEYRGNIGELFFGEGSRLTVL.